This T cell receptor beta chain comes out of a study of cytomegalovirus exposure and HLA in healthy donors. Study-wide points: According to the study, 160 or so TCR beta chains were cytomegalovirus-associated. Diagnosis of cytomegalovirus status made by the classifier reportedly showed high specificity and sensitivity. Rarity marked most TCR sequences, yet some public TCRs occurred in many donors.

A note on this clone: Its antigen is as yet unknown.

The PCR made use of 60 Vbeta and 13 Jbeta primers. Only in-frame clones appear in the TCRdb table, and some are missing; sequencing was by immunoSEQ multiplex PCR. The sample records under 150,000 clones, 60% to 85% being singletons. The germline V gene has CDR1 MNHNS and CDR2 SASEGT. The V gene lost 2 bases and the J gene lost 0 bases, with 14 bases spanning the gap. CDR3 length equals 17 residues. The J gene is TRBJ1-5, the V gene TRBV6-1; D perhaps matches TRBD1 (6 bases). The clonotype was recovered from a young woman in good health and CMV-seronegative. The specimen sequenced was PBMCs. The CDR3 is CASSEFRQVPSNQPQHF. CDR3 nucleotide sequence: TGTGCCAGCAGTGAATTCCGACAGGTTCCTAGCAATCAGCCCCAGCATTTT.